The 13 T cell receptor beta chains given below trace back to one sample, sequenced in a study of T-cell reconstitution after alpha-beta-depleted transplantation in children. The TCRbeta library incorporated unique molecular identifiers. TCRdb re-called the PCR reads with MiXCR, one entry per CDR3 protein. The sample has 700,000 to 850,000 distinct CDR3 sequences; 16% are singletons. Sequenced here: PBMCs, mostly from graft donor cells, sampled 360 days after TCRalphabeta/CD19-depleted stem cell transplant. Every receptor here comes from a male patient younger than 18 who had a stem cell transplant for acute lymphoblastic leukemia, so the T cells may come from the graft donor.

This clonotype came up a few times. This sequence joins TRBV9 and TRBJ2-7; D may be TRBD1 or TRBD2 (5 bases each). V shed 3 bases and J shed 2 bases, with 12 bases lying between them. The CDR3 is made up of 14 amino acids. Germline loops: CDR1 SGDLS, CDR2 YYNGEE. The CDR3 nucleotides read TGTGCCAGCAGCGGGGACGGACACCCCTACGAGCAGTACTTC. Its protein product is CASSGDGHPYEQYF.

There are a few counts of this clonotype. The J gene is TRBJ2-5, the V gene TRBV3-1, with 15 bases aligning to TRBD2. The CDR3 length is 16 residues. The V gene end was trimmed by 3 bases and the J gene end by 5 bases; junction bases not matched to a gene: 4. Germline CDR1 is LGHDT and CDR2 is YNNKEL (reference sequence). CDR3 region: CASSHGTSGRSETQYF. The DNA of the CDR3 is TGTGCCAGCAGCCACGGGACTAGCGGGAGGTCCGAGACCCAGTACTTC.

The rearrangement joins TRBV9 to TRBJ2-7; weak D call: TRBD1 (6 bases). The CDR3 has 13 amino acids. CDR1 is SGDLS and CDR2 is YYNGEE in the germline V gene. V was trimmed by 3 bases and J by 3 bases, leaving 10 bases between them. In DNA form, the CDR3 reads TGTGCCAGCAGCGAGGGACACCGCTACGAGCAGTACTTC. It yields the protein CASSEGHRYEQYF.

The rearrangement joins TRBV21-1 to TRBJ1-5; no check of the table's D call, TRBD1, against the DNA was made. TRBV21-1 has pseudogene status. This CDR3 region has 20 residues. The CDR3 DNA is TGTGCCAGCAGCGACCGGGGACAGGGGGGAGACTACTATAGCAATCAGCCCCAGCATTTT. Translating it yields CASSDRGQGGDYYSNQPQHF.

This clonotype showed up just a few times. The chain carries TRBV5-1 and TRBJ2-1, with TRBD2 as a possible D gene (5 bases). V was trimmed by 2 bases and J by 9 bases, leaving 15 bases between them. Germline V CDR1 and CDR2: SGHRS, YFSETQ. This CDR3 comprises 14 residues. As DNA, the CDR3 is TGCGCCAGCAGCTTAGAAGGGTATGGAGGTGAGCAGTTCTTC. Encoded protein: CASSLEGYGGEQFF. Supplemented by reference TRBV5-1 and TRBJ2-1, the full variable domain reads KAGVTQTPRYLIKTRGQQVTLSCSPISGHRSVSWYQQTPGQGLQFLFEYFSETQRNKGNFPGRFSGRQFSNSRSEMNVSTLELGDSALYLCASSLEGYGGEQFFGPGTRLTVL.

This clonotype was counted between two and nine times. The chain combines TRBV7-3 with TRBJ2-3; D is unresolved. Trimming stripped 5 bases from V and 0 bases from J, with 9 bases between. The CDR3 is 14 amino acids. Germline CDR1 and CDR2: SGHTA and FQGTGA. This CDR3 reads CASSTYPSTDTQYF. The CDR3 DNA follows: TGTGCCAGCAGCACGTACCCTAGCACAGATACGCAGTATTTT.

This chain links TRBV27 with TRBJ2-5; maybe TRBD1 (6 bases). The CDR3 covers 14 residues. CDR1 MNHEY and CDR2 SMNVEV come from the germline V gene (reference sequence). The germline V and J ends were trimmed by 5 bases and 4 bases, with 14 bases remaining between them. CDR3 in DNA: TGTGCCAGCAGTCCACAGGGATGGGGAGAGACCCAGTACTTC. Translation gives CASSPQGWGETQYF.

A few counts support this clonotype. This sequence joins TRBV7-1 and TRBJ2-4, with a weak D call TRBD2 (6 bases). TRBV7-1 is an ORF for which the function is uncertain. V lost 3 bases to trimming and J lost 2 bases, with 32 bases between them. The CDR3 spans 22 residues. The CDR3 here is CASSSRGYPGRRTPWSKNIQYF. DNA for the CDR3: TGTGCCAGCAGCTCGCGGGGATATCCGGGACGACGGACTCCCTGGTCCAAAAACATTCAGTACTTC.

The chain is built from TRBV30 and TRBJ1-1; no clear D gene. The CDR3 is 14 residues long. V lost 5 bases to trimming and J lost 0 bases, with 13 bases between them. Germline V gene sequence: CDR1 GTSNPN, CDR2 SVGIG (reference sequence). The CDR3 nucleotides are TGTGCCTGGGGTAACCCCAGCCTGAACACTGAAGCTTTCTTT. Translating gives CAWGNPSLNTEAFF.

This clonotype was detected once. This sequence joins TRBV19 and TRBJ2-3, with TRBD2 matching 10 bases. J was trimmed by 2 bases and V by 3 bases; bases with no gene match: 8. CDR1 is LNHDA and CDR2 is SQIVND in the germline V gene (reference sequence). This CDR3 has 17 amino acids. The CDR3 spells CASSILITSGDTDTQYF. The CDR3 DNA reads TGTGCCAGTAGTATCCTGATTACTAGCGGGGACACAGATACGCAGTATTTT.

The chain uses TRBV4-2 and TRBJ2-2; 11 nucleotides align to TRBD2. Germline lookup yields CDR1 LGHNA and CDR2 YNFKEQ. The V segment lost 4 bases and the J segment 4 bases; nucleotides outside the gene matches: 14. The CDR3 is 19 residues long. The CDR3 spells CASSLWFRGTSGSTGELFF. The CDR3 bases are TGTGCCAGCAGCCTTTGGTTTCGGGGCACTAGCGGGAGCACCGGGGAGCTGTTTTTT.

This sequence joins TRBV14 and TRBJ2-1, with D perhaps matching TRBD2 (6 bases). Trimming pared 4 bases from V and 5 bases from J, leaving 18 bases between. From germline, CDR1 is SGHDN and CDR2 FVKESK. This CDR3 comprises 16 residues. For the CDR3, the DNA is TGTGCCAGCAGCCCGGGACTTCGGGTTATTAACAATGAGCAGTTCTTC. Its translation is CASSPGLRVINNEQFF.

The chain is built from TRBV4-1 and TRBJ2-7; perhaps TRBD2 as D (6 bases). The CDR3 covers 15 residues. In germline, CDR1 is MGHRA, CDR2 YSYEKL. The V gene lost 2 bases and the J gene lost 3 bases, with 14 bases spanning the gap. CDR3 sequence: CASSQIRERGYEQYF. In DNA form, the CDR3 reads TGCGCCAGCAGCCAAATCCGGGAGAGGGGCTACGAGCAGTACTTC.